Each of the 7 T cell receptor beta chains below was sequenced from the same sample in a study of T cells in Graves' hyperthyroidism and ophthalmopathy. Amplification of TCR beta CDR3 regions used RNA as the template. A first-round RT-PCR of the TCR CDR3 used the HTBI primer set. Each CDR3 protein is one row after TCRdb ran MiXCR on the multiplex PCR reads. The sample records around 420,000 distinct CDR3 sequences, approximately 15% being singletons. What was sequenced was blood. All receptors come from a woman under 30 with Graves' hyperthyroidism.

This clonotype was recorded many times. This sequence joins TRBV5-1 and TRBJ2-7; D is possibly TRBD2 (5 bases). In germline, CDR1 is SGHRS, CDR2 YFSETQ. Trimming shortened V by 4 bases and J by 6 bases, and 23 bases separated the two germline ends. The CDR3 contains 16 residues. CDR3 bases: TGCGCCAGCAGCCCGGACTTGGCTTTGACGGGGAGCGAGCAGTACTTC. Translation: CASSPDLALTGSEQYF.

The rearrangement uses TRBV18 and TRBJ1-4; D not certain. Between the trimmed V and J ends, which lost 2 bases and 7 bases, there was a span of 8 bases. The CDR3 runs 13 residues. CDR1 is KGHSH, CDR2 LQKENI, per germline. CDR3 in amino acids: CASSPGAGEKLFF. The CDR3 nucleotides read TGTGCCAGCTCACCAGGCGCGGGTGAAAAACTGTTTTTT.

This chain links TRBV18 with TRBJ1-1; D possibly corresponds to TRBD1 (6 bases). Per the germline V gene, CDR1 is KGHSH and CDR2 is LQKENI. This CDR3 region has 14 residues. Trimming removed 4 bases at V and 3 bases at J, with 12 bases between. The CDR3: CASSLQGRHTEAFF. DNA for the CDR3: TGTGCCAGCTCACTACAGGGTAGGCACACTGAAGCTTTCTTT.

The sample holds a few counts of this clonotype. The chain uses TRBV10-3 and TRBJ2-2, with D tentatively TRBD1 or TRBD2 (7 bases each). Trimming stripped 5 bases from V and 6 bases from J, with 13 bases between. Germline values: CDR1 ENHRY, CDR2 SYGVKD. The CDR3 runs to 14 residues. The CDR3 here is CAISYPGGAGELFF. As DNA, the CDR3 is TGTGCCATCAGTTACCCAGGGGGGGCCGGGGAGCTGTTTTTT.

This clonotype was picked up many times. This sequence joins TRBV5-4 and TRBJ2-1; TRBD1 matches at 10 bases. The V gene end was trimmed by 4 bases and the J gene end by 2 bases; junction bases not matched to a gene: 9. Germline V gives CDR1 SGHNT, CDR2 YYREEE (reference sequence). The CDR3 runs to 17 residues. In nucleotides, the CDR3 is TGTGCCAGCAGCGGAACCGGGACAGGGGCGCCCTACAATGAGCAGTTCTTC. The encoded protein is CASSGTGTGAPYNEQFF.

This clonotype has at least ten counts. The chain combines TRBV28 with TRBJ2-7; D unclear. The germline CDR1 and CDR2 sequences are MDHEN and SYDVKM. CDR3 length equals 14 residues. V gave up 4 bases and J gave up 7 bases, with 17 bases separating them. For the CDR3, the DNA is TGTGCCAGCAGTTCCCAACCGACCCTCGGGGAGCAGTACTTC. The encoded protein is CASSSQPTLGEQYF. Supplemented by reference TRBV28 and TRBJ2-7, the full variable domain reads DVKVTQSSRYLVKRTGEKVFLECVQDMDHENMFWYRQDPGLGLRLIYFSYDVKMKEKGDIPEGYSVSREKKERFSLILESASTNQTSMYLCASSSQPTLGEQYFGPGTRLTVT.

About this clonotype: The junction differs from germline at one of its ends, possibly a read error. This chain joins TRBV9 and TRBJ1-1; no reliable D call. CDR3 size: 14 residues. The germline CDR1 and CDR2 sequences are SGDLS and YYNGEE. The DNA of the CDR3 is TGTGCCGGCAGCGTAGTGGCCATGAACACTGAAGCTTTCTTT. Translating gives CAGSVVAMNTEAFF. The variable domain in full, completed from reference TRBV9 and TRBJ1-1, reads DSGVTQTPKHLITATGQRVTLRCSPRSGDLSVYWYQQSLDQGLQFLIQYYNGEERAKGNILERFSAQQFPDLHSELNLSSLELGDSALYFCAGSVVAMNTEAFFGQGTRLTVV.